The entry that follows covers one T cell receptor beta chain sequence. Data came from immunoSEQ multiplex PCR; TCRdb stores just in-frame clones and leaves some out. The table lists 76,000 or so clones, roughly 90% of them singletons, with just under 0.25% in the top ten. The data were taken from a study of technical replicates of blood from a handful of donors. Input material: T cells isolated from PBMCs. The receptor was isolated from a human donor in good health.

CDR3 sequence (DNA): TGTGCCAGCAGTCGCGGACTAGCGGGAGAATGGAGAGAGACCCAGTACTTC. Protein sequence: CASSRGLAGEWRETQYF. This chain connects TRBV28 to TRBJ2-5; 13 bases are shared with TRBD2. Germline V gene lookup returns CDR1 MDHEN and CDR2 SYDVKM. CDR3 length: 17 residues. V trimming: 5 bases; J trimming: 4 bases; junction bases outside the gene matches: 10.